This TCR beta chain was identified in a study of blood T cell repertoires in COVID-19. This clone is a singleton in its sample. This table comes from immunoSEQ multiplex PCR, and its TCRdb copy is limited to in-frame clones, with some not included. The sample shows around 240,000 clones, approximately 82% of them seen only once. Germline V CDR1 and CDR2: SGDLS, YYNGEE. The CDR3 is 13 amino acids. The V end was cut by 3 bases, the J end by 2 bases, with 8 bases between. Sequencing was carried out using peripheral blood. The chain has TRBV9 and TRBJ1-1, with D maybe TRBD1 (5 bases). The receptor comes from a woman of 80 years or more with acute or convalescent COVID-19. CDR3: CASSDQGNTEAFF. The CDR3 bases are TGTGCCAGCAGCGATCAGGGAAACACTGAAGCTTTCTTT.